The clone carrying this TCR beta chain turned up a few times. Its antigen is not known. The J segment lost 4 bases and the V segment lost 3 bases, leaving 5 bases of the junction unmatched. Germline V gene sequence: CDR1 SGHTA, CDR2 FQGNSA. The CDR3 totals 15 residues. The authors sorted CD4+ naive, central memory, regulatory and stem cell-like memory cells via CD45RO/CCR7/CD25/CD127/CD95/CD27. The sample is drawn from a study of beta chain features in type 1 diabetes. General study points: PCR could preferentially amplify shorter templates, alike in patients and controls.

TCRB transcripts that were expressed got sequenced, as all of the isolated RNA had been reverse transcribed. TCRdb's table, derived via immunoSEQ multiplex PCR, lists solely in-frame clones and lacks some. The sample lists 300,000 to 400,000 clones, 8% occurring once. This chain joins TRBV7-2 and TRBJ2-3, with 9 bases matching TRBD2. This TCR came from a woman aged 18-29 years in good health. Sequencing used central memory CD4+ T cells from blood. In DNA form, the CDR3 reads TGTGCCAGCAGCTTGGAGGGCGGGAGGGCAGATACGCAGTATTTT. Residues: CASSLEGGRADTQYF.